This TCR beta chain was captured by sequencing in a study of monozygotic twins with inflammatory bowel disease. Notes on the study in general: Compared with healthy co-twins, IBD patients showed reduced TCRbeta repertoire diversity by inverse Simpson. Telling apart the different T cell subtypes was not possible. Support was lacking for any single strong IBD-associated signal or clonotype.

A remark on this clonotype: What it binds is not known.

TCRdb derives one entry per CDR3 protein from the 5' RACE reads, leaving out DNA. The table for this sample gives 300,000 to 350,000 distinct CDR3 sequences. Germline-derived CDR1 and CDR2 are SEHNR and FQNEAQ (reference sequence). The CDR3 loop spans 14 amino acids. Investigators pulled total RNA out of whole blood and did not sort T cells. This chain links TRBV7-9 with TRBJ1-1; TCRdb picks TRBD1, but there is no DNA to check that call. Sequencing was performed on blood. This sequence originates from a human donor with ulcerative colitis or Crohn's disease, or a healthy co-twin of an affected twin (not recorded which). The CDR3: CASSLGQSATEAFF.